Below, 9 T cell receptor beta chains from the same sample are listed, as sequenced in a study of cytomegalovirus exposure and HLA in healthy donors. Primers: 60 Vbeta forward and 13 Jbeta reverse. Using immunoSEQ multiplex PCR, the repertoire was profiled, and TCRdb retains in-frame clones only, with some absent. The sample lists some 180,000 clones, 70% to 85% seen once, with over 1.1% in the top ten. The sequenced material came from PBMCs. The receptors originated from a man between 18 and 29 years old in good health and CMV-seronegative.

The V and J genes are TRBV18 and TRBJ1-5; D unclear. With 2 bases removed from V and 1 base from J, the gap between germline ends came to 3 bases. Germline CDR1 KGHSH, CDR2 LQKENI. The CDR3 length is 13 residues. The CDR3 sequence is CASSPSSNQPQHF. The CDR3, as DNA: TGTGCCAGCTCACCAAGCAGCAATCAGCCCCAGCATTTT.

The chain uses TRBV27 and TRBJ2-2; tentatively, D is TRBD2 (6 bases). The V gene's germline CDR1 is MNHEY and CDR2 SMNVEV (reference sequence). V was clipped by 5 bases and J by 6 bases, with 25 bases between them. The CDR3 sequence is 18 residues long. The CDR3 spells CASSVYPPEEGRAGELFF. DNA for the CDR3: TGTGCCAGCAGTGTATACCCCCCCGAGGAGGGGAGAGCCGGGGAGCTGTTTTTT.

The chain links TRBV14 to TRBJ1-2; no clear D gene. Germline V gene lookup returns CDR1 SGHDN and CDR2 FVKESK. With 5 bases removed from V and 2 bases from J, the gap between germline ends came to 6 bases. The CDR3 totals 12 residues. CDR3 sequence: CASSSRNYGYTF. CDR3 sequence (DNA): TGTGCCAGCAGCTCGAGAAACTATGGCTACACCTTC.

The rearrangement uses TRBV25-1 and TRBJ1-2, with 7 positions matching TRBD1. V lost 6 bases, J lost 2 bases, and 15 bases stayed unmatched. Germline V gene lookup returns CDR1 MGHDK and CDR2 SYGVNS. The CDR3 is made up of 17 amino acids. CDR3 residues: CASRPQGTPGPNYGYTF. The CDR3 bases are TGTGCCAGCAGACCACAGGGGACACCGGGGCCCAACTATGGCTACACCTTC.

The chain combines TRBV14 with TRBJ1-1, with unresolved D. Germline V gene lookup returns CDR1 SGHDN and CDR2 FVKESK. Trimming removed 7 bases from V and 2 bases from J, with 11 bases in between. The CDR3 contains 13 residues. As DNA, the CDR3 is TGTGCCAGCACCCCCGGAGCTAACACTGAAGCTTTCTTT. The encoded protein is CASTPGANTEAFF.

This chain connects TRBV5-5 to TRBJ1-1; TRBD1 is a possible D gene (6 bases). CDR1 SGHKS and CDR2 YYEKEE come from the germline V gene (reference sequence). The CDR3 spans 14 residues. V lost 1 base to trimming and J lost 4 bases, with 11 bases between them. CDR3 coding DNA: TGTGCCAGCAGCTTGTTAGGCAGGGGCACTGAAGCTTTCTTT. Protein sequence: CASSLLGRGTEAFF.

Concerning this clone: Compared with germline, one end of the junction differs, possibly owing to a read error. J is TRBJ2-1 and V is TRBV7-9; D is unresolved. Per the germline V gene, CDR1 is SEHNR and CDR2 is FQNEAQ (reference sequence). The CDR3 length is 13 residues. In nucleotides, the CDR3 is TGTTCCAGCAGCTTATCCTCTTACAATGAGCAGTTCTTC. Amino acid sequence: CSSSLSSYNEQFF.

This CDR3 reads CASSLKSGGARNEQFF. The CDR3 coding sequence is TGTGCCAGCAGCTTGAAAAGCGGGGGGGCGAGGAATGAGCAGTTCTTC. The V call is TRBV13, the J call TRBJ2-1; 10 bases are a match to TRBD2. V was pared by 3 bases and J by 7 bases, with 9 bases of the junction left unmatched. The CDR3 has 16 residues. CDR1 and CDR2 (germline): PRHDT, FYEKMQ (reference sequence).

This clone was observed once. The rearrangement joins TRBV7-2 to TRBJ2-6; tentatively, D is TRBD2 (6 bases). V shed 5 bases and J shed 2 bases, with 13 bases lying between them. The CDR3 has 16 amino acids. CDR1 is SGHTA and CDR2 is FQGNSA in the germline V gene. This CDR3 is CASSPRLGTGANVLTF. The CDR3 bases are TGTGCCAGCAGCCCACGACTAGGGACTGGGGCCAACGTCCTGACTTTC.